The clone carrying this T cell receptor (beta chain) was found a few times. Each single cDNA molecule received a unique molecular identifier. TCRdb fed the 5' RACE reads into MiXCR, producing one record per CDR3 protein. This sample has about 70,000 distinct CDR3 sequences, with around 12% found just once. This sample is drawn from a study of early T cells in non-severe SARS-CoV-2 infection. This clonotype was sampled from an adult who was a healthcare worker with PCR-confirmed SARS-CoV-2 infection or an uninfected control (not recorded which). The donor label of this sample is uncertain. Source: whole blood, taken at baseline.

CDR3 nucleotides: TGTGCCAGCACGCACAGGAGTTTCTATGGCTACACCTTC. The encoded protein is CASTHRSFYGYTF. The gene calls are TRBV7-9 and TRBJ1-2; D might be TRBD1 (5 bases). V was clipped by 7 bases and J by 4 bases, with 13 bases between them. Germline CDR1 reads SEHNR; CDR2 reads FQNEAQ (reference sequence). The CDR3 totals 13 residues. Looking up the rest from reference TRBV7-9 and TRBJ1-2 gives the full variable domain: DTGVSQNPRHKITKRGQNVTFRCDPISEHNRLYWYRQTLGQGPEFLTYFQNEAQLEKSRLLSDRFSAERPKGSFSTLEIQRTEQGDSAMYLCASTHRSFYGYTFGSGTRLTVV.